A single sample gave rise to the 29 T cell receptor beta chains below, sequenced in a study of metastatic and nonmetastatic thyroid tumors. All patients were untreated before thyroid surgery. From the PCR reads, TCRdb re-called clones with MiXCR. The table has about 35,000 clones, roughly a fifth seen once. The sequencing input was blood. These TCRs come from a female donor with papillary thyroid cancer or a benign thyroid nodule (not recorded which). Some clones in this sample may be carry-over from other donors' samples.

This clone was seen many times. The chain couples TRBV2 to TRBJ2-3; D call uncertain. Germline-derived CDR1 and CDR2 are SNHLY and FYNNEI. The CDR3 sequence is 12 residues long. The V end was cut by 5 bases, the J end by 0 bases, with 3 bases between. CDR3 in DNA: TGTGCCAGCAGTCTTAGCACAGATACGCAGTATTTT. It translates to CASSLSTDTQYF.

The CDR3 nucleotides are TGTGCCAGCATCACGGGACAGGCCGTTTTGGTGCAGTACTTC. Its protein product is CASITGQAVLVQYF. The chain combines TRBV12-3 or TRBV12-4 with TRBJ2-7; TRBD1 matches 8 bases. This CDR3 contains 14 residues. V was pared by 7 bases and J by 9 bases, with 14 bases of the junction left unmatched.

The rearrangement joins TRBV5-6 to TRBJ2-7; 7 nucleotides line up with TRBD1. CDR1 and CDR2 from the germline V gene are SGHDT and YYEEEE. Losses at the gene ends were 6 bases for V and 2 bases for J; bases not matched to a gene: 11. CDR3 length: 15 amino acids. The CDR3 sequence: CASILTRQGAYEQYF. CDR3 bases: TGTGCCAGCATCCTCACCCGACAGGGCGCCTACGAGCAGTACTTC.

This clone has at least ten counts. The chain recombines TRBV10-3 with TRBJ2-3; D is uncertain. The CDR3 is made up of 13 amino acids. Trimming shortened V by 7 bases and J by 0 bases, and 8 bases separated the two germline ends. Germline-derived CDR1 and CDR2 are ENHRY and SYGVKD. The CDR3 protein is CAINTPSTDTQYF. Written as DNA, the CDR3 is TGTGCCATCAATACACCTAGCACAGATACGCAGTATTTT.

The rearrangement joins TRBV9 to TRBJ2-7; 10 positions match TRBD1. This CDR3 has 15 residues. V trimming: 3 bases; J trimming: 5 bases; junction bases outside the gene matches: 8. Germline V gene data show CDR1 as SGDLS and CDR2 as YYNGEE. CDR3 DNA sequence: TGTGCCAGCAGCGCCCCCGGGACAGGGGCCCACGAGCAGTACTTC. Encoded protein: CASSAPGTGAHEQYF.

This clone has at least ten counts. The chain is built from TRBV18 and TRBJ2-7; 8 bases align to TRBD2. The CDR3 sequence is 16 residues long. In germline, CDR1 is KGHSH, CDR2 LQKENI. Trimming at V came to 5 bases and at J to 1 base, leaving 10 bases not matched to a gene. CDR3 sequence (DNA): TGTGCCAGCTCAAGCGGGGGCCAGGTTTGGTCCTACGAGCAGTACTTC. The encoded protein is CASSSGGQVWSYEQYF.

This clone has at least ten counts. The CDR3 is CSARETGPTDTQYF. The CDR3 DNA follows: TGCAGTGCTAGGGAGACTGGACCCACAGATACGCAGTATTTT. This chain joins TRBV20-1 and TRBJ2-3; D not certain. Trimming pared 3 bases from V and 2 bases from J, leaving 12 bases between. The length of the CDR3 is 14 residues. Germline loops: CDR1 DFQATT, CDR2 SNEGSKA (reference sequence).

This clone was seen repeatedly, ten times or more. The V gene is TRBV3-1, the J gene TRBJ2-3, with TRBD2 matching over 13 bases. This CDR3 contains 14 residues. The V gene's germline CDR1 is LGHDT and CDR2 YNNKEL (reference sequence). Trimming at V came to 7 bases and at J to 7 bases, leaving 5 bases not matched to a gene. Here the CDR3 reads CASTGLAGVYTQYF. CDR3 in DNA: TGTGCCAGCACCGGACTAGCGGGAGTATATACGCAGTATTTT.

The gene calls are TRBV6-5 and TRBJ1-1; possible D gene TRBD1, 5 bases. The CDR3 loop spans 13 amino acids. V was trimmed by 2 bases and J by 8 bases, leaving 12 bases between them. Germline CDR1 and CDR2: MNHEY and SVGAGI. The CDR3, as DNA: TGTGCCAGCAGTTACGGCGGCAGGGAGGAAGCTTTCTTT. This encodes CASSYGGREEAFF.

This clone has ten or more counts. This may be a read error: a much more frequent sequence differs by one nucleotide. This rearrangement joins TRBV7-3 to TRBJ2-3; no reliable D call. The germline CDR1 and CDR2 sequences are SGHTA and FQGTGA. Trimming shortened V by 8 bases and J by 5 bases, and 14 bases separated the two germline ends. This CDR3 comprises 13 residues. The CDR3 region is CASGYLGRDTQYF. The CDR3 DNA follows: TGTGCCAGCGGCTACTTAGGGCGAGATACGCAGTATTTT.

This clone was detected ten times or more. The chain combines TRBV7-9 with TRBJ1-3; the D is unclear. Deletions cut 2 bases from V and 3 bases from J, with 5 bases between. The CDR3 sequence is 13 residues long. Looked up from germline, CDR1 is SEHNR and CDR2 is FQNEAQ (reference sequence). CDR3 sequence reads: CASSLSVGNTIYF. The CDR3 coding sequence is TGTGCCAGCAGCTTAAGTGTTGGAAACACCATATATTTT.

This clone was found many times. This chain connects TRBV4-1 to TRBJ2-4; TRBD2 matches 13 bases. CDR3 length: 16 amino acids. V lost 4 bases and J lost 7; bases outside the gene matches: 7. Germline V lookup: CDR1 MGHRA, CDR2 YSYEKL. The CDR3 region is CASSPTSGRGANIQYF. CDR3 coding DNA: TGCGCCAGCAGCCCTACTAGCGGGAGGGGTGCGAACATTCAGTACTTC.

This clone was seen repeatedly, ten times or more. V gene TRBV9 combines with J gene TRBJ1-6; D is undetermined. The V end lost 5 bases, the J end lost 8 bases, and 17 bases lay between the germline ends. Germline V lookup: CDR1 SGDLS, CDR2 YYNGEE. The CDR3 runs to 15 residues. The CDR3 sequence is CASSRESRGYSPLHF. CDR3 DNA: TGTGCCAGCAGTCGGGAGTCCCGGGGATATTCACCCCTCCACTTT.

CDR3 region: CASSSNIAEEGDTQYF. The CDR3 DNA reads as TGTGCCAGCAGTTCCAACATAGCGGAGGAAGGAGATACGCAGTATTTT. This chain joins TRBV6-5 and TRBJ2-3, with a weak D call TRBD2 (6 bases). The germline V gene has CDR1 MNHEY and CDR2 SVGAGI. V was clipped by 4 bases and J by 5 bases, with 19 bases between them. The CDR3 runs to 16 residues.

This clone was recorded at least ten times. The chain uses TRBV11-2 and TRBJ2-2, with 11 bases fitting TRBD2. CDR1 SGHAT and CDR2 FQNNGV come from the germline V gene. V gave up 7 bases and J gave up 3 bases; unmatched junction bases: 4. This CDR3 has 15 amino acids. The CDR3 bases are TGTGCCAGCACCTCGGGACTAGCGGACACCGGGGAGCTGTTTTTT. Translating gives CASTSGLADTGELFF.

This clone has ten or more counts. The same CDR3 is also encoded by other DNA sequences in this sample. The rearrangement uses TRBV28 and TRBJ2-6; D might be TRBD1 or TRBD2, each matching 5 bases. V was cut by 10 bases and J by 2 bases, with 15 bases left in between. Looked up from germline, CDR1 is MDHEN and CDR2 is SYDVKM. The CDR3 runs to 15 residues. The chain's CDR3 is CATGTGLTGANVLTF. The DNA of the CDR3 is TGTGCCACCGGGACGGGGTTAACTGGGGCCAACGTCCTGACTTTC.

In this sample, this clone turned up many times. The chain uses TRBV28 and TRBJ2-3, with D possibly TRBD1 on 5 matching bases. The germline V and J ends were trimmed by 8 bases and 3 bases, with 18 bases remaining between them. The CDR3 runs 15 residues. Looked up from germline, CDR1 is MDHEN and CDR2 is SYDVKM. The CDR3, as DNA: TGTGCCAGCGCCCGAACAGGCCCATCTACAGATACGCAGTATTTT. This gives the protein CASARTGPSTDTQYF.

This clone was recorded a few times. A read error is possible here, since a much larger clone lies one base away. This same CDR3 is encoded by further DNA sequences in the sample. The J gene is TRBJ2-1, the V gene TRBV10-3; D may be TRBD1 (5 bases). The CDR3 extends over 15 amino acids. V gave up 6 bases and J gave up 9 bases, with 21 bases separating them. Germline CDR1 is ENHRY and CDR2 is SYGVKD. This CDR3 reads CAISHRDRGQGEQFF. CDR3 DNA: TGTGCCATCAGCCACCGTGACAGAGGCCAGGGTGAGCAGTTCTTC.

On this clone: This sequence may be a read error, since a much larger clone differs from it by one base. This chain joins TRBV7-8 and TRBJ1-1, with D perhaps matching TRBD1 (5 bases). The CDR3 is made up of 17 amino acids. From germline, CDR1 is SGHVS and CDR2 FQNEAQ. V was trimmed by 5 bases and J by 6 bases, leaving 25 bases between them. The chain's CDR3 is CASSLGGGSILGSEAFF. As DNA, the CDR3 is TGTGCCAGCAGCCTGGGTGGGGGGTCTATATTAGGGTCTGAAGCTTTCTTT.

This clone was found many times. The rearrangement links TRBV11-1 to TRBJ2-3, with 8 nucleotides matching TRBD1. Per germline, CDR1 SGHAT and CDR2 FQDESV (reference sequence). The trim removed 5 bases at V and 3 bases at J, leaving 4 bases unmatched. CDR3 length: 14 residues. CDR3 protein: CASSKDRATDTQYF. CDR3 bases: TGTGCCAGCAGCAAGGACAGGGCGACAGATACGCAGTATTTT.

This clone was seen at least ten times. A much larger clone differs from this one at a single base, so this may be a read error. Additional DNA sequences in this sample encode the identical CDR3. This chain joins TRBV12-3 or TRBV12-4 and TRBJ2-1; the D gene is possibly TRBD2 (6 bases). The CDR3 runs to 13 residues. As DNA, the CDR3 is TGTGCCAGTAGTTTTTCGGTCCGGGAGGAGCAGTTCTTC. It yields the protein CASSFSVREEQFF.

The CDR3 reads CASSPPAGVDEQFF. The CDR3 nucleotides are TGTGCCAGCAGTCCCCCTGCGGGAGTTGATGAGCAGTTCTTC. The chain employs TRBV28 and TRBJ2-1, with 7 nucleotides matching TRBD2. The germline V gene encodes CDR1 MDHEN and CDR2 SYDVKM. V was pared by 5 bases and J by 8 bases, with 9 bases of the junction left unmatched. This CDR3 is built from 14 residues.

This clone showed up many times. This CDR3 is CASIGTDTNYGYTF. CDR3 sequence (DNA): TGTGCCAGTATAGGAACGGACACAAACTATGGCTACACCTTC. The rearrangement links TRBV19 to TRBJ1-2; possibly TRBD1 for D (5 bases). This CDR3 is 14 amino acids long. The germline V gene has CDR1 LNHDA and CDR2 SQIVND (reference sequence). With 7 bases removed from V and 2 bases from J, the gap between germline ends came to 14 bases. The full variable domain, in which reference TRBV19 and TRBJ1-2 provide the parts outside the CDR3, is DGGITQSPKYLFRKEGQNVTLSCEQNLNHDAMYWYRQDPGQGLRLIYYSQIVNDFQKGDIAEGYSVSREKKESFPLTVTSAQKNPTAFYLCASIGTDTNYGYTFGSGTRLTVV.

This clone was observed many times. CDR3 residues: CASSPWDNGSPEAFF. The CDR3 DNA sequence: TGTGCCAGCTCACCATGGGACAACGGGAGCCCTGAAGCTTTCTTT. This chain links TRBV18 with TRBJ1-1; possible D gene TRBD1, 6 bases. The CDR3 spans 15 residues. Germline assignment: CDR1 KGHSH and CDR2 LQKENI. The V end was cut by 2 bases, the J end by 6 bases, with 16 bases between.

In this sample, this clone turned up many times. V and J are TRBV20-1 and TRBJ2-3, with 8 bases fitting TRBD2. The CDR3 covers 13 residues. The V gene's germline CDR1 is DFQATT and CDR2 SNEGSKA (reference sequence). Germline trimming cut 0 bases from V and 9 bases from J; bases unmatched to any gene: 5. This CDR3 reads CSAREKAGVTQYF. CDR3 nucleotides: TGCAGTGCTAGAGAGAAAGCGGGAGTGACGCAGTATTTT.

This clone was recorded a few times. Other nucleotide sequences from this sample produce the same CDR3. The chain employs TRBV5-1 and TRBJ1-1; D may be TRBD1 (5 bases). CDR1 is SGHRS and CDR2 is YFSETQ in the germline V gene. The V gene lost 6 bases and the J gene lost 1 base, with 16 bases spanning the gap. The CDR3 has 15 amino acids. CDR3 coding DNA: TGCGCCAGCACCATGACAGCTAGCGAGAACACTGAAGCTTTCTTT. Its protein product is CASTMTASENTEAFF.

The gene calls are TRBV4-2 and TRBJ2-2, with 7 bases fitting TRBD2. V lost 5 bases, J lost 6 bases, and 15 bases stayed unmatched. CDR3 length: 17 residues. The germline gives CDR1 LGHNA, CDR2 YNFKEQ. CDR3 DNA sequence: TGTGCCAGCAGCGCCCGTTTCGCGGGAGTGACCCCCGGGGAGCTGTTTTTT. Encoded protein: CASSARFAGVTPGELFF.

On this clone: A junction end diverges from the germline sequence, so it may reflect a read error. J is TRBJ2-5 and V is TRBV28, with D hard to call. Germline CDR1 is MDHEN and CDR2 is SYDVKM. The CDR3 contains 14 residues. The CDR3 protein is CVSSLLWGQETQYF. CDR3 sequence (DNA): TGTGTCAGCAGTTTATTGTGGGGACAAGAGACCCAGTACTTC.

This clone was counted at least ten times. In the same sample, other DNA sequences code for this CDR3. The J gene is TRBJ2-2, the V gene TRBV19; perhaps TRBD1 as D (5 bases). Germline V gene lookup returns CDR1 LNHDA and CDR2 SQIVND (reference sequence). The CDR3 totals 16 residues. Trimming removed 7 bases at V and 0 bases at J, with 15 bases between. The DNA of the CDR3 is TGTGCCAGTACACCGTCAGGGTTTACGAACACCGGGGAGCTGTTTTTT. This encodes CASTPSGFTNTGELFF.